This is a list of T cell receptor beta chains from one sample in a study of human T cells and chemical hapten exposure. TCRdb re-called the RACE reads through MiXCR, storing one row per CDR3 protein. Of around 200,000 distinct CDR3 sequences listed, around 23% are singletons. Here the sequenced sample was whole blood, taken in connection with sensitization to the hapten diphenylcyclopropenone (DPC). These receptors came from a woman in her 40s with alopecia areata. Some clones in this sample may be carry-over from other donors' samples. Both conserved end residues are part of each CDR3. D genes are given only for firm matches. Rows may omit the clone size; those that give it use once, few, many or a size class.

TGTGCCAGCAGTTTCACCAAAAACATTCAGTACTTC CASSFTKNIQYF NA NA TRBJ2-4 TRBV6-5
TGTGCCAGCAGCTCCCGTATGCCCAATGAGCAGTTCTTC CASSSRMPNEQFF NA many TRBJ2-1 TRBV7-9
TGTGCCACCTCTGGGGGGGGCATGGATACGCAGTATTTT CATSGGGMDTQYF NA few TRBJ2-3 TRBV6-6
TGTGCCAGCAGTCTCCCCCTAACTCCGGGAGCAGTGGCAGATACGCAGTATTTT CASSLPLTPGAVADTQYF NA NA TRBJ2-3 TRBV28
TGTGCCAGCAGCCTCCAGAGACTAGCGGGAGGGGCCTCCTACGAGCAGTACTTC CASSLQRLAGGASYEQYF TRBD2 NA TRBJ2-7 TRBV7-2
TGCAGCGTTGAGACTAGCGGGAGGTGGAATGAGCAGTTCTTC CSVETSGRWNEQFF TRBD2 few TRBJ2-1 TRBV29-1
TGCGCCAGCAGCGGAGGGCAGTCCTACGAGCAGTACTTC CASSGGQSYEQYF NA NA TRBJ2-7 TRBV4-3
TGCGCCAGCAGCCTCGGACTAGCGGCGGATACGCAGTATTTT CASSLGLAADTQYF TRBD2 few TRBJ2-3 TRBV5-1
TGTGCCTGCCAAGATTCTCTAGAGTTAGAGACCCAGTACTTC CACQDSLELETQYF NA NA TRBJ2-5 TRBV10-3
TGTGCCAGCAGTCAGGACAGGGGATACCAGCCCCAGCATTTT CASSQDRGYQPQHF TRBD1 NA TRBJ1-5 TRBV6-5
TGTGCCAGCAGTGAGACACGGTACACTGAAGCTTTCTTT CASSETRYTEAFF NA NA TRBJ1-1 TRBV2
TGTGCCAGCAGATCTAGCGGGAGGGCCTACAATGAGCAGTTCTTC CASRSSGRAYNEQFF TRBD2 few TRBJ2-1 TRBV5-6
TGTGCCATCAGTGAGTCAGGGCAGGGGTATGGCTACACCTTC CAISESGQGYGYTF NA NA TRBJ1-2 TRBV10-3
TGTGCCAGCAGTCATGGGGGAAACCAGTACTTC CASSHGGNQYF NA few TRBJ2-5 TRBV27
TGCAGTGCTAGAGACCTAGCGGGAGGTGTCGCAGATACGCAGTATTTT CSARDLAGGVADTQYF TRBD2 NA TRBJ2-3 TRBV20-1
TGCGCCAGCAGCTTGGTTGGCGGGGATGGGGGAGAGACCCAGTACTTC CASSLVGGDGGETQYF NA NA TRBJ2-5 TRBV5-1
TGTGCCAGCAGCTATCGGACAGGCCTGAACACTGAAGCTTTCTTT CASSYRTGLNTEAFF TRBD1 NA TRBJ1-1 TRBV7-8
TGTGCCAGCAGCCCGCAAGCGGGAGGGGGGGAGCTGTTTTTT CASSPQAGGGELFF TRBD2 NA TRBJ2-2 TRBV7-2